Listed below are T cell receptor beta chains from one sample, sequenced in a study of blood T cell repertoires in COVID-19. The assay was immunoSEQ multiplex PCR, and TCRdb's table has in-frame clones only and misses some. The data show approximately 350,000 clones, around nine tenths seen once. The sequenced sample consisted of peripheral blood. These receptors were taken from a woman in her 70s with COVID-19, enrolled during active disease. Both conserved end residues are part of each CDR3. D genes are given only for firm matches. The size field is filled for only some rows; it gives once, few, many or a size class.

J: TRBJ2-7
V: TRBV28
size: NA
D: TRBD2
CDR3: CASSLIAGGTYEQYF

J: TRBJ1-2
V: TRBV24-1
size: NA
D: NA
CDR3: CATSDPTTGSSGYTF

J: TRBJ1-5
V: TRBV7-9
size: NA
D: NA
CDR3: CASSLAENQPQHF

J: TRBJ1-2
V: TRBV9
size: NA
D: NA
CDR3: CASSVTRQVSQKYGYTF

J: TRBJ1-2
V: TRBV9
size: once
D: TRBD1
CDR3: CASSPTAGGYGYTF

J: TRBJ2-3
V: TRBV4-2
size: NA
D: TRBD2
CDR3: CASSQVSSGGTTDTQYF

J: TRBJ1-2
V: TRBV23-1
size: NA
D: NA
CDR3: CASSNPQGPNYGYTF

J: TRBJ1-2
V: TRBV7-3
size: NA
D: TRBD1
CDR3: CASSPAGTGFGYTF

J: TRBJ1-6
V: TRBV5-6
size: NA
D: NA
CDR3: CASSLEGGNSPLHF

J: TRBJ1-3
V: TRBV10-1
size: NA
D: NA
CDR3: CASSESSGSGNTIYF

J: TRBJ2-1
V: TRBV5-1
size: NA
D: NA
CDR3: CASSLGAGPLNEQFF

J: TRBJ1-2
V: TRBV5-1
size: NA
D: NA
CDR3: CASSLDMGYTF

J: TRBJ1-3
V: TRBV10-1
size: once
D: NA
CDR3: CASSESDWESSGNTIYF

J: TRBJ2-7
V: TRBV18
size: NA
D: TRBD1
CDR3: CASSPGTGYTYEQYF

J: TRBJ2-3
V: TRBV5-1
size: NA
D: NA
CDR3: CASSLVAGSTDTQYF

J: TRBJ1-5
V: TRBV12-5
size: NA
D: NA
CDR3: CASGLAQGIGQPQHF

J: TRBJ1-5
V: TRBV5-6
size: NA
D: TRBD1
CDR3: CASSLGTGPNQPQHF

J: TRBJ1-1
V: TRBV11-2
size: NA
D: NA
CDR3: CASSVGHNTEAFF

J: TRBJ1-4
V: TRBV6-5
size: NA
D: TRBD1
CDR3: CASSLMGQAGEKLFF

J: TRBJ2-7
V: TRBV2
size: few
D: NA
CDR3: CASQEEGSYEQYF

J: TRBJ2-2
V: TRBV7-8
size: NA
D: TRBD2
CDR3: CASSVSGGATGELFF

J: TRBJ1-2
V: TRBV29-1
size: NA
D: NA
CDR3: CSVLGGWYGYTF

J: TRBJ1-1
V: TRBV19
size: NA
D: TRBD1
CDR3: CASRGQGGYAEAFF

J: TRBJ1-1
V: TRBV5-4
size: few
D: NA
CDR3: CASSLVDSNTEAFF

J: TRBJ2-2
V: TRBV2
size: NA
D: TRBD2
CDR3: CASSLLAGGNTGELFF

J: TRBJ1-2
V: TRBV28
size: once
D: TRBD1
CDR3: CASTSRAGTGEEAGYTF

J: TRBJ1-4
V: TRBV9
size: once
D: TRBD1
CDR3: CASSSQGANEKLFF

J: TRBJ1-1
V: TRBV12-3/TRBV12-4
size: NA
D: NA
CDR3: CASWGEGATFF

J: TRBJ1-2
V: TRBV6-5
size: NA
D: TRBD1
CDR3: CASSYSRTGGEGYTF

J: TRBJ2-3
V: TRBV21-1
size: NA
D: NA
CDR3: CASPGGGPDTQYF

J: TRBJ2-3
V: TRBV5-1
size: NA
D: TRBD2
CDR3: CASSLTSTAPTDTQYF

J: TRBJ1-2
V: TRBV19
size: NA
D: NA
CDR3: CASRTIRDTSSNYGYTF

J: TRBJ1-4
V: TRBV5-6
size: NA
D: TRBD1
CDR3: CASSIRETGANEKLFF

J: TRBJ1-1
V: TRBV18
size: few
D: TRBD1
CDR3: CASSFGQGLNTEAFF

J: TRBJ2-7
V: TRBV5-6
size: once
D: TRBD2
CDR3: CASSLGIAGSYEQYF

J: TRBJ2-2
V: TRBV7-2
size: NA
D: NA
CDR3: CASSLARFGELFF

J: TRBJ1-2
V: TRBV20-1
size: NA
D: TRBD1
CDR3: CSASVGPGQYGYTF

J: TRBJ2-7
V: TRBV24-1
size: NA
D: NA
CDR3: CATSDPRGSLYEQYF

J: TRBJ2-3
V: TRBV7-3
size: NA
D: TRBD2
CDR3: CASSSGTSLSTDTQYF

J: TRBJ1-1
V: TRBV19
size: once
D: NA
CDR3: CASSITGPSEAFF

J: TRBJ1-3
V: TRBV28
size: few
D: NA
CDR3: CASSFGAGDTGNTIYF

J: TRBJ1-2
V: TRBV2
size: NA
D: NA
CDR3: CASSETVNRAQESNYGYTF

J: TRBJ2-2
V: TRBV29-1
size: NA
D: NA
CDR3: CSVIRETNTGELFF

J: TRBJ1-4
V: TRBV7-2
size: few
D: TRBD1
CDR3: CASSLGTGEEKLFF

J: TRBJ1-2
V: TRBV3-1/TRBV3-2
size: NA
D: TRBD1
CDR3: CASSQDSTGQADGYTF

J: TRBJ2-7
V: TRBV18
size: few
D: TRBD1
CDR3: CASSDDGTGFYEQYF

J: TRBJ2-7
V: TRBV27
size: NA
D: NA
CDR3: CASSSDQGLEQCF

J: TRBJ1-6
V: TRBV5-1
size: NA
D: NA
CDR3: CASSSTGSYNSPLHF

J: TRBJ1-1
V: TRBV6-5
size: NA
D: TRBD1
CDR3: CASSYSRGRTEAFF

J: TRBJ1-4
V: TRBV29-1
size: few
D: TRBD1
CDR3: CSVCRDREGEKLFF

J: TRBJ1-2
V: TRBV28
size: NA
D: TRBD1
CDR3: CASSIGGQGGYGYTF

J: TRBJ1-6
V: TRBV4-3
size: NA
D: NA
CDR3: CASSQEPGSGRNSPLHF

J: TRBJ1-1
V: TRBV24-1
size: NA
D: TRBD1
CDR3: CATSDLYRGQENTEAFF